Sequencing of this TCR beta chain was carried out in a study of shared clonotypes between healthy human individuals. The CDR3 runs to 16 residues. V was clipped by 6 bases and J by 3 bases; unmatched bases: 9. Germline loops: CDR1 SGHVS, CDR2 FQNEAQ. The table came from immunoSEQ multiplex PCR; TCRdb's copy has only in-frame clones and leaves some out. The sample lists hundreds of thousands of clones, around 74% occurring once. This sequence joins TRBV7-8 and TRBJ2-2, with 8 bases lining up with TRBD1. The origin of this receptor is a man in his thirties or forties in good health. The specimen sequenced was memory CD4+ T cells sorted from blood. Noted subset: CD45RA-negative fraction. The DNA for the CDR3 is TGTGCCAGCAGGTCCAGGGGGCCTGGGGACACCGGGGAGCTGTTTTTT. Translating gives CASRSRGPGDTGELFF. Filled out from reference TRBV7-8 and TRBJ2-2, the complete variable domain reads GAGVSQSPRYKVAKRGQDVALRCDPISGHVSLFWYQQALGQGPEFLTYFQNEAQLDKSGLPSDRFFAERPEGSVSTLKIQRTQQEDSAVYLCASRSRGPGDTGELFFGEGSRLTVL.